The present T cell receptor (beta chain) was sequenced within a study of cytomegalovirus exposure and HLA in healthy donors. About the study: Genotyping showed 75% to 90% of over 350 donors falling in the Caucasian-associated ancestry cluster.

In germline, CDR1 is SGHRS, CDR2 YFSETQ. This CDR3 has 15 amino acids. The PCR contained 60 Vbeta and 13 Jbeta primers. Produced via immunoSEQ multiplex PCR; TCRdb's table is partial and in-frame only. This sample's table reports about 200,000 clones. The rearrangement uses TRBV5-1 and TRBJ2-5; D is uncertain. Near its end, the DNA agrees better with TRBJ2-7, so the J call may be wrong. The receptor's source is a boy aged 5-17 years in good health and CMV-seronegative. Sequenced sample: PBMCs. CDR3 bases: TGCGCCAGCAGCCTGTTTAGTGTGGGTGGAGACGAGCAGTACTTC. Protein sequence: CASSLFSVGGDEQYF.